Included here is one T cell receptor beta chain sequence, with context. The data were taken from a study of control samples from healthy donors and cancer patients. Generated by immunoSEQ multiplex PCR, the TCRdb table keeps only in-frame clones and is missing some. Among roughly 180,000 clones, 91% were seen once, and the ten largest hold 2% to 2.5%. CDR1 and CDR2 from the germline V gene are SGHRS and YFSETQ. The CDR3 extends over 13 amino acids. Between the trimmed V and J ends, which lost 5 bases and 4 bases, there was a span of 12 bases. The sequenced material came from blood. This receptor was identified in a woman between 40 and 50 years old in good health. The chain is built from TRBV5-1 and TRBJ1-1; D not resolved. CDR3 sequence (DNA): TGCGCCAGCAGTGCTGGGGATTCCACTGAAGCTTTCTTT. Residues: CASSAGDSTEAFF.